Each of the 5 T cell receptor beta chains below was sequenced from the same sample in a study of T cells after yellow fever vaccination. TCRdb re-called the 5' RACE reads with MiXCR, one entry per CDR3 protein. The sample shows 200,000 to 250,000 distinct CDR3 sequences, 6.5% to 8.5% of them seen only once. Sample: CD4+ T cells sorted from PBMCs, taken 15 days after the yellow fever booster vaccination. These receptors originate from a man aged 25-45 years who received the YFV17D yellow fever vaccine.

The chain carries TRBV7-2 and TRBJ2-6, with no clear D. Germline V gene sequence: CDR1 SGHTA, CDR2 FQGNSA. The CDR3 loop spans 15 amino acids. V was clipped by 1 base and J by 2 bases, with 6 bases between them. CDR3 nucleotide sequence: TGTGCCAGCAGCTTAGTGAGTGCTGGGGCCAACGTCCTGACTTTC. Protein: CASSLVSAGANVLTF.

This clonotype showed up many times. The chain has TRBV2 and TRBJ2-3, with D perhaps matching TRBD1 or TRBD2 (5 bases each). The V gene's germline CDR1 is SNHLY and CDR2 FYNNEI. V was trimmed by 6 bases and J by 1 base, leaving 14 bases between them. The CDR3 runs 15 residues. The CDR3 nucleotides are TGTGCCAGCAGAGCGCGAGGGGTCGGCACAGATACGCAGTATTTT. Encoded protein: CASRARGVGTDTQYF.

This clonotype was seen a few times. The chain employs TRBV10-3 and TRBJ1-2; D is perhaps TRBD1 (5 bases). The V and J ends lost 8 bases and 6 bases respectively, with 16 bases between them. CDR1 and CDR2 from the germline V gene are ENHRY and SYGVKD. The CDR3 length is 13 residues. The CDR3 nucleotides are TGTGCCATCGGGCCCAGGGATGCGAATGGCTACACCTTC. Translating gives CAIGPRDANGYTF.

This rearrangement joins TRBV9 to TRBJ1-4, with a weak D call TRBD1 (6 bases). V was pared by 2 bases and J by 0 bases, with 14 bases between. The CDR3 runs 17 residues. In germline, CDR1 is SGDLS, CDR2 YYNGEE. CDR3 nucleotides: TGTGCCAGCAGCGTGACAGGCGCCGCGACAACTAATGAAAAACTGTTTTTT. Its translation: CASSVTGAATTNEKLFF.

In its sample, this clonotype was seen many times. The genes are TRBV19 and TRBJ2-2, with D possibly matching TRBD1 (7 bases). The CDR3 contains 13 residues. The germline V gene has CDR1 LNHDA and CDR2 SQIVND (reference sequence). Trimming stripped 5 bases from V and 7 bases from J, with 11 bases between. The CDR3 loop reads CASSGRGVGELFF. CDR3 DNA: TGTGCCAGTAGTGGCAGGGGGGTCGGGGAGCTGTTTTTT. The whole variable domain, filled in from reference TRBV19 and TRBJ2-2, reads DGGITQSPKYLFRKEGQNVTLSCEQNLNHDAMYWYRQDPGQGLRLIYYSQIVNDFQKGDIAEGYSVSREKKESFPLTVTSAQKNPTAFYLCASSGRGVGELFFGEGSRLTVL.